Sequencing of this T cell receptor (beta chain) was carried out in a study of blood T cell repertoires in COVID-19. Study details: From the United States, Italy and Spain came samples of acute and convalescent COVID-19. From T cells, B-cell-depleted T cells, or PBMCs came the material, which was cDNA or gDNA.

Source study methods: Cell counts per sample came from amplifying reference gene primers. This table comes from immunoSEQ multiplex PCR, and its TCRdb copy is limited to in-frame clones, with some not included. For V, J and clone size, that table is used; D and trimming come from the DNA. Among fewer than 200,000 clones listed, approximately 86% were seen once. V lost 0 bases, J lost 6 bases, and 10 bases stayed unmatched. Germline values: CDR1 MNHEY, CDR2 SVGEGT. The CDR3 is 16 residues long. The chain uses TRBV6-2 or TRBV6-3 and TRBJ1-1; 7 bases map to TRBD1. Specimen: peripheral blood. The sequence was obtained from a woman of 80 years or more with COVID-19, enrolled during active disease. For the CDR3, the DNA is TGTGCCAGCAGTTACTCGAGGGGGCGGGGAGGCGCTGAAGCTTTCTTT. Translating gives CASSYSRGRGGAEAFF.